The 25 T cell receptor beta chains below come from one sample, sequenced in a study of T-cell memory formation after mild COVID-19 (dated by TCRdb to 2020 to 2022). The library was produced with 5' RACE. Data came from an Illumina NovaSeq 6000. TCRdb handled the public reads itself, with Q25 trimming in fastp and clone calling in MiXCR, and kept productive beta chains. Each entry is one CDR3 protein sequence, shown with its most common DNA and genes. For this sample there are about 150,000 distinct CDR3 sequences; roughly 15% appear just once. Of the sample, roughly 15% is held by the ten largest clones. The specimen was PBMCs or a T cell subset sorted from them (not recorded which). The origin of the receptors is an adult woman who had mild COVID-19 (a few samples of this study predate the infection). The sample titles of this study are shuffled in the database, so cell type and time point are left out; the donor was told from shared clones.

This clonotype was seen a single time. A much bigger clone sits one base away, suggesting this may be a read error. The CDR3 coding sequence is TGCGCCAGCAGGTCCGGGACAGGGATTTACAATGATCAGTTCTTC. Residues: CASRSGTGIYNDQFF. The chain joins TRBV5-1 to TRBJ2-1; 9 bases fit TRBD1. The CDR3 sequence is 15 residues long. Germline values: CDR1 SGHRS, CDR2 YFSETQ.

This clonotype was counted only a few times. This chain connects TRBV27 to TRBJ1-1, with TRBD1 matching 7 bases. Germline V gene lookup returns CDR1 MNHEY and CDR2 SMNVEV (reference sequence). The CDR3 is made up of 15 amino acids. J was trimmed by 1 base and V by 2 bases; bases with no gene match: 4. CDR3 amino acids: CASSLGGGANTEAFF. Written as DNA, the CDR3 is TGTGCCAGCAGTTTAGGAGGGGGCGCGAACACTGAAGCTTTCTTT.

This clonotype has just a few counts. The chain couples TRBV20-1 to TRBJ1-1, with 7 bases matching TRBD1. The CDR3 length is 14 residues. The V gene end was trimmed by 5 bases and the J gene end by 5 bases; junction bases not matched to a gene: 11. Germline V gives CDR1 DFQATT, CDR2 SNEGSKA (reference sequence). CDR3 sequence: CSAGRPDRETEAFF. In nucleotides, the CDR3 is TGCAGTGCTGGGCGCCCTGACAGGGAAACTGAAGCTTTCTTT.

In this sample, this clonotype turned up a few times. V usage is TRBV7-3 and J usage is TRBJ1-1; D unresolved. Trimming pared 3 bases from V and 0 bases from J, leaving 5 bases between. This CDR3 has 13 residues. From germline, CDR1 is SGHTA and CDR2 FQGTGA. The CDR3, as DNA: TGTGCCAGCAGCTTTCATCTGAACACTGAAGCTTTCTTT. Translating it yields CASSFHLNTEAFF.

V usage is TRBV7-8 and J usage is TRBJ2-1, with a tentative D call TRBD1 (6 bases). The germline V and J ends were trimmed by 3 bases and 8 bases, with 14 bases remaining between them. CDR3 size: 14 residues. Germline V gives CDR1 SGHVS, CDR2 FQNEAQ. The CDR3 here is CASSFRGKGDEQFF. CDR3 DNA sequence: TGTGCCAGCAGCTTTAGGGGGAAAGGGGATGAGCAGTTCTTC.

In this sample, this clonotype turned up a few times. This rearrangement joins TRBV2 to TRBJ2-7; D is unclear. V dropped 0 bases and J dropped 2 bases, with 8 bases sitting between them. CDR1 SNHLY and CDR2 FYNNEI come from the germline V gene. This CDR3 is built from 14 residues. The CDR3 region has the DNA TGTGCCAGCAGTGAAGCCGTAGCAACCTACGAGCAGTACTTC. Translated, it gives CASSEAVATYEQYF.

V is TRBV11-3 and J is TRBJ2-7; 14 bases align to TRBD2. V was clipped by 5 bases and J by 2 bases; unmatched bases: 5. Germline V gene data show CDR1 as SGHNT and CDR2 as YENEEA. The CDR3 runs 16 residues. CDR3 in DNA: TGTGCCAGCAGCCGCGGACTAGCGGGGGGAACCTACGAGCAGTACTTC. This codes for CASSRGLAGGTYEQYF.

This clonotype was detected a few times. The chain employs TRBV5-8 and TRBJ2-7; D possibly corresponds to TRBD1 (6 bases). The CDR3 sequence is 13 residues long. Per germline, CDR1 SGHTS and CDR2 YDEGEE. V was shortened by 4 bases and J by 5 bases, with 13 bases between the two germline ends. DNA of the CDR3: TGTGCCAGCAGCGCACCACAGGGCCACGAGCAGTACTTC. This translates into CASSAPQGHEQYF.

This chain uses TRBV5-1 with TRBJ2-5; perhaps D is TRBD1 or TRBD2 (5 bases each). The V gene lost 7 bases and the J gene lost 4 bases, with 14 bases spanning the gap. This CDR3 region has 13 residues. The germline CDR1 and CDR2 sequences are SGHRS and YFSETQ. The CDR3 DNA follows: TGCGCCAGCTCCCCCGAGGGGCGAGAGACCCAGTACTTC. This encodes CASSPEGRETQYF.

This chain links TRBV5-6 with TRBJ2-7, with TRBD1 matching 7 bases. The CDR3 has 13 amino acids. The J segment lost 5 bases and the V segment lost 3 bases, leaving 5 bases of the junction unmatched. Germline CDR1 and CDR2: SGHDT and YYEEEE. DNA of the CDR3: TGTGCCAGCAGCTCGAACAGGGGCCACGAGCAGTACTTC. Translating it yields CASSSNRGHEQYF.

This clonotype was detected only a few times. The chain carries TRBV24-1 and TRBJ2-7; TRBD1 agrees at 9 bases. V shed 9 bases, J shed 1 base, and the junction held 12 bases outside the gene matches. In germline, CDR1 is KGHDR, CDR2 SFDVKD. CDR3 length: 16 residues. For the CDR3, the DNA is TGTGCCACCGCTAGTACCGGGACAGGGACATCCTACGAGCAGTACTTC. Translated: CATASTGTGTSYEQYF.

The chain carries TRBV19 and TRBJ1-1; D not resolved. Trimming took off 7 bases at V and 5 bases at J, with 8 bases between the two ends. The CDR3 totals 11 residues. Germline V gene data show CDR1 as LNHDA and CDR2 as SQIVND (reference sequence). In nucleotides, the CDR3 is TGTGCCAGTACCCCCCGAACTGAAGCTTTCTTT. Protein product: CASTPRTEAFF.

This clonotype came up a few times. The CDR3 DNA reads as TGTGCCATTACGGGGGGCGGGATCACAGATACGCAGTATTTT. As protein: CAITGGGITDTQYF. V and J are TRBV15 and TRBJ2-3, with D perhaps TRBD2 (7 bases). V was pared by 10 bases and J by 2 bases, with 16 bases between. Looked up from germline, CDR1 is LNHNV and CDR2 is YYDKDF (reference sequence). The CDR3 consists of 14 residues.

V usage is TRBV6-5 and J usage is TRBJ2-2; D is possibly TRBD1 (6 bases). Germline V lookup: CDR1 MNHEY, CDR2 SVGAGI. The V gene lost 7 bases and the J gene lost 1 base, with 10 bases spanning the gap. The CDR3 is 14 amino acids. This CDR3 reads CASNQQGNTGELFF. The CDR3 DNA reads TGTGCCAGCAACCAACAGGGGAACACCGGGGAGCTGTTTTTT.

This clonotype came up a few times. J is TRBJ2-5 and V is TRBV20-1; a possible D gene is TRBD2 (5 bases). Trimming shortened V by 7 bases and J by 5 bases, and 17 bases separated the two germline ends. This CDR3 has 13 amino acids. Germline V lookup: CDR1 DFQATT, CDR2 SNEGSKA (reference sequence). The CDR3 region has the DNA TGCAGTGTTATTAAGCGGATTCGTGAGACCCAGTACTTC. Encoded protein: CSVIKRIRETQYF.

A few counts support this clonotype. V is TRBV7-3 and J is TRBJ2-6, with D possibly matching TRBD1 (5 bases). Germline V CDR1 and CDR2: SGHTA, FQGTGA. Trimming removed 7 bases at V and 3 bases at J, with 13 bases between. This CDR3 region has 15 residues. In nucleotides, the CDR3 is TGTGCCAGCAACCCTACAGGATTTGGGGCCAACGTCCTGACTTTC. This codes for CASNPTGFGANVLTF.

This clonotype was detected a few times. This chain joins TRBV4-1 and TRBJ1-1, with TRBD1 matching 9 bases. V was pared by 2 bases and J by 5 bases, with 12 bases of the junction left unmatched. The CDR3 extends over 17 amino acids. Germline CDR1 is MGHRA and CDR2 is YSYEKL. CDR3 sequence reads: CASSQRGTGQGGTEAFF. In DNA form, the CDR3 reads TGCGCCAGCAGCCAAAGAGGCACGGGACAGGGCGGTACTGAAGCTTTCTTT.

This clonotype was seen many times. The chain combines TRBV15 with TRBJ2-5; TRBD1 aligns across 8 bases. This CDR3 region has 13 residues. The germline V gene encodes CDR1 LNHNV and CDR2 YYDKDF (reference sequence). V lost 5 bases and J lost 5; bases outside the gene matches: 4. CDR3 loop: CATSARTGETQYF. The CDR3, as DNA: TGTGCCACCAGCGCCCGGACAGGGGAGACCCAGTACTTC.

This clonotype was recorded a few times. The chain is built from TRBV13 and TRBJ2-1; TRBD2 agrees at 11 bases. The germline CDR1 and CDR2 sequences are PRHDT and FYEKMQ (reference sequence). Trimming took 0 bases from V and 5 from J; bases not matched to a gene: 6. CDR3 size: 17 residues. CDR3 residues: CASSLGRRLAGNNEQFF. CDR3 coding DNA: TGTGCCAGCAGCTTAGGAAGAAGACTAGCGGGAAACAATGAGCAGTTCTTC. Looking up the rest from reference TRBV13 and TRBJ2-1 gives the full variable domain: AAGVIQSPRHLIKEKRETATLKCYPIPRHDTVYWYQQGPGQDPQFLISFYEKMQSDKGSIPDRFSAQQFSDYHSELNMSSLELGDSALYFCASSLGRRLAGNNEQFFGPGTRLTVL.

This clonotype was found a few times. The chain carries TRBV3-1 and TRBJ1-2; unclear D gene. V lost 4 bases to trimming and J lost 4 bases, with 16 bases between them. The CDR3 is 15 residues long. Per germline, CDR1 LGHDT and CDR2 YNNKEL (reference sequence). DNA for the CDR3: TGTGCCAGCAGCCCAGAGGGATGGCGATTCTATGGCTACACCTTC. This translates into CASSPEGWRFYGYTF.

The sample holds a few counts of this clonotype. The chain is built from TRBV12-3 or TRBV12-4 and TRBJ2-2, with 11 bases aligning to TRBD1. CDR3 length: 16 residues. The V gene end was trimmed by 6 bases and the J gene end by 1 base; junction bases not matched to a gene: 4. The CDR3 region has the DNA TGTGCCAGCAGCCGAGGGACAGGGGGGAACACCGGGGAGCTGTTTTTT. This gives the protein CASSRGTGGNTGELFF.

This clonotype was observed many times. The V and J genes are TRBV29-1 and TRBJ2-7; unclear D gene. This CDR3 comprises 11 residues. CDR1 is SQVTM, CDR2 ANQGSEA, per germline. V shed 6 bases and J shed 4 bases, with 10 bases lying between them. CDR3 protein: CSVRDEYEQYF. The CDR3 nucleotides read TGCAGCGTCAGAGACGAGTACGAGCAGTACTTC.

This clonotype was seen only a few times. The chain carries TRBV5-1 and TRBJ1-1; no firm D call. The CDR3 has 14 amino acids. CDR1 is SGHRS and CDR2 is YFSETQ in the germline V gene. V lost 0 bases to trimming and J lost 1 base, with 7 bases between them. Written as DNA, the CDR3 is TGCGCCAGCAGCTTGGAGTACAGGAACACTGAAGCTTTCTTT. Translated: CASSLEYRNTEAFF.

The V call is TRBV27, the J call TRBJ1-5; D might be TRBD1 (6 bases). V dropped 6 bases and J dropped 1 base, with 19 bases sitting between them. The V gene's germline CDR1 is MNHEY and CDR2 SMNVEV (reference sequence). The CDR3 has 17 residues. CDR3 region: CASRGGSLARSNQPQHF. CDR3 DNA sequence: TGTGCCAGCAGAGGGGGAAGTTTAGCGCGGAGCAATCAGCCCCAGCATTTT.

This clonotype was picked up a small number of times. The chain employs TRBV5-1 and TRBJ2-5; 8 positions match TRBD1. This CDR3 region has 15 residues. CDR1 and CDR2 from the germline V gene are SGHRS and YFSETQ. J gave up 1 base and V 0 bases, and 2 bases lay outside the gene matches. The CDR3 DNA reads TGCGCCAGCAGCTTGGACAGGGGGACCCAAGAGACCCAGTACTTC. Translating gives CASSLDRGTQETQYF. The whole variable domain, remainder taken from reference TRBV5-1 and TRBJ2-5, is KAGVTQTPRYLIKTRGQQVTLSCSPISGHRSVSWYQQTPGQGLQFLFEYFSETQRNKGNFPGRFSGRQFSNSRSEMNVSTLELGDSALYLCASSLDRGTQETQYFGPGTRLLVL.